This is a list of T cell receptor beta chains from one sample in a study of blood T cell repertoires in COVID-19. Measured with immunoSEQ multiplex PCR; TCRdb has only the in-frame clones, and not every one. The sample has approximately 470,000 clones; approximately 83% are singletons. The sequencing input was peripheral blood. The receptors derive from a human donor in a cohort sampled during active COVID-19. The CDR3 runs from the conserved cysteine through the conserved F or W.

>TRBJ1-1|TRBV14
CASSQERFYRDGTEAFF
>TRBJ2-2|TRBV19
CASRRTSGNTGELFF
>TRBJ2-1|TRBV7-3
CASSSRDRGLASYPNEQFF
>TRBJ2-7|TRBV12-5
CASGLSRGDNLFYEQYF
>TRBJ2-3|TRBV18
CASSPAGSGTDTQYF
>TRBJ1-5|TRBV18
CASSQQGTSNQPQHF
>TRBJ2-2|TRBV5-1
CASSLLAGGGTGELFF
>TRBJ2-2|TRBV9
CASSVLQGARVAGELFF
>TRBJ1-4|TRBV19
CASSGRGREKLFF
>TRBJ2-1|TRBV27
CASSSWTSGSYNEQFF
>TRBJ2-7|TRBV12-3/TRBV12-4
CASSLLLGGEQYF
>TRBJ2-1|TRBV25-1
CASSEFVTSGTLYNEQFF
>TRBJ2-3|TRBV30
CAWDRSRSADTQYF
>TRBJ2-3|TRBV2
CASSELLAGGHSTDTQYF
>TRBJ1-1|TRBV28
CASSLTRFWNTEAFF
>TRBJ2-2|TRBV7-3
CASSLYRVGTGELFF
>TRBJ2-4|TRBV19
CASSIVRGNIQYF
>TRBJ2-7|TRBV19
CASSLAQSYEQYF
>TRBJ1-2|TRBV12-3/TRBV12-4
CASSVAGGVGYTF
>TRBJ2-7|TRBV23-1
CASSQSRSGEQYF
>TRBJ1-1|TRBV30
CAWTPRGPRAFF
>TRBJ2-1|TRBV4-2
CASRLTATSGSYNEQFF
>TRBJ1-6|TRBV19
CASSRDRVANSPLHF
>TRBJ2-7|TRBV6-5
CASSSTVVAYEQYF